Reported below is one T cell receptor beta chain. Antigen unknown. V was shortened by 6 bases and J by 7 bases, with 10 bases between the two germline ends. The CDR3 is 12 residues long. The data were obtained in a study of T cells after yellow fever vaccination. The overall study: When fractions had low cell numbers, they were prepared with SMART-Seq v4 Ultra Low Input.

TCRdb redid the calling of the 5' RACE reads with MiXCR, one entry per CDR3 protein. The sample holds roughly 74,000 distinct CDR3 sequences; roughly 7.4% are singletons and the top ten take around 35%. Study-wide results and limits: The presence of abundant clonotypes contaminating from the bulk population was possible in FACS-sorted repertoires. Most primary-vaccination clones reappeared after the booster (about 97% CD4, about 88% CD8).

The chain links TRBV12-3 or TRBV12-4 to TRBJ1-5, with D possibly being TRBD1 (5 bases). The source is a young man who received the YFV17D yellow fever vaccine. The sample was CD8+ T cells sorted from PBMCs, taken about 5 days after the first yellow fever vaccination. As DNA, the CDR3 is TGTGCCAGCAGGGGCCGGGGGCAGCCCCAGCATTTT. Protein: CASRGRGQPQHF.